The present T cell receptor beta chain was sequenced within a study of PD-1 blockade in classical Hodgkin lymphoma. Concerning this clone itself: As yet, its antigen is unknown.

This CDR3 is built from 15 residues. V dropped 4 bases and J dropped 0 bases, with 13 bases sitting between them. CDR1 is SNHLY, CDR2 FYNNEI, per germline. Every patient was affected by relapse after autologous stem cell transplantation, while exposure to brentuximab vedotin was not uniform. Using immunoSEQ multiplex PCR, the repertoire was profiled, and TCRdb retains in-frame clones only, with some absent. The sample consists of 50,000 to 85,000 clones, over 55% of them appearing once. Study conclusions and caveats: Complete responders' baseline diversity resembled that of newly diagnosed patients. Reports indicated that newly diagnosed patients had lower baseline TCR diversity than healthy donors did. In CD4+ cells, TCR diversity went up significantly by C4D1, but in CD8+ cells it did not.

This chain uses TRBV2 with TRBJ2-7, with D maybe TRBD2 (6 bases). This specimen consisted of peripheral blood mononuclear cells (PBMCs), obtained before the second cycle of nivolumab. The TCR sequence derives from a human donor with classical Hodgkin lymphoma. CDR3 DNA: TGTGCCAGCAGTGGTATTAGCGGTATCTCCTACGAGCAGTACTTC. This encodes CASSGISGISYEQYF.